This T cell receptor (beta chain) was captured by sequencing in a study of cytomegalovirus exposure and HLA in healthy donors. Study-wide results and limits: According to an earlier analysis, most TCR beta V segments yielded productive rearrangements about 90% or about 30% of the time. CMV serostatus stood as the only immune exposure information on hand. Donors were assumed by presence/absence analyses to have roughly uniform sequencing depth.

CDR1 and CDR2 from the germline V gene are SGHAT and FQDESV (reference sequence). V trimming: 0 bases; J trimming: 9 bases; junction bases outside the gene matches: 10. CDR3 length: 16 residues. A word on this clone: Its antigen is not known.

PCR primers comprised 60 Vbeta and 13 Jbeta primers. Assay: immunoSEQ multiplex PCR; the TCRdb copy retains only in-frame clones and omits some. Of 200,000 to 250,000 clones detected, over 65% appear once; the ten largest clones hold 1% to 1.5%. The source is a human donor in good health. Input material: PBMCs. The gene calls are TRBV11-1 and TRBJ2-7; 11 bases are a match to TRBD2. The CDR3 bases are TGTGCCAGCAGCTTAGCCGGGACTAGCGGAGTGATCGGGCAGTACTTC. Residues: CASSLAGTSGVIGQYF.